This TCR beta chain derives from a study of T-cell reconstitution after alpha-beta-depleted transplantation in children. This CDR3 region has 13 residues. The V and J ends lost 2 bases and 4 bases respectively, with 8 bases between them. As it was prepared, the TCRbeta library received unique molecular identifiers. TCRdb passed the PCR reads through MiXCR, listing each CDR3 protein once. The data show about 500,000 distinct CDR3 sequences, approximately 32% seen once. The chain employs TRBV12-3 or TRBV12-4 and TRBJ1-1; D is unclear. This TCR was recovered from a human donor who donated a stem cell graft to a child with aplastic anemia. Sequences were derived from PBMCs from the stem cell graft donor, sampled from the stem cell graft. CDR3 in DNA: TGTGCCAGCAGTTTAAGTGCTAGCACTGAAGCTTTCTTT. Protein sequence: CASSLSASTEAFF.